The source of this T cell receptor beta chain is a study of T cell responses to AZD1222 COVID-19 vaccine. The ends were cut back, 1 base at V and 4 bases at J, with 10 bases in the middle. This CDR3 has 14 amino acids. From germline, CDR1 is SEHNR and CDR2 FQNEAQ (reference sequence). Profiled with immunoSEQ multiplex PCR; TCRdb holds only in-frame clones, not every one. The sample lists roughly 96,000 clones, 85% to 90% occurring once. This TCR derives from an adult who received the AZD1222 COVID-19 vaccine. The V call is TRBV7-9, the J call TRBJ1-2; D not certain. The material sequenced was peripheral blood, taken 28 days after the second AZD1222 dose. The CDR3 DNA reads TGTGCCAGCAGCTTAGGGGGATGGGGCTATGGCTACACCTTC. It encodes CASSLGGWGYGYTF.